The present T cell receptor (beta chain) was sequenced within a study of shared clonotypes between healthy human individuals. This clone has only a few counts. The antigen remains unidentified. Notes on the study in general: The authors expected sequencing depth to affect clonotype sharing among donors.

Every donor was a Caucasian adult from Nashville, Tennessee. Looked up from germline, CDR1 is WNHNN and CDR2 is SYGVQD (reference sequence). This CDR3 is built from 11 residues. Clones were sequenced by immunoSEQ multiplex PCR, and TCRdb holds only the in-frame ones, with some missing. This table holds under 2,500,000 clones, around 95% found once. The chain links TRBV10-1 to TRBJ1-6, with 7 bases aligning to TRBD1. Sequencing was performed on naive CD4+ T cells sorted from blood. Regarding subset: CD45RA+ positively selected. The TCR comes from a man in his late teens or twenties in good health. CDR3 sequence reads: CARDRGSPLHF. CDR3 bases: TGCGCGAGGGACAGAGGTTCACCCCTCCACTTT.